This entry lists 13 T cell receptor beta chains sequenced from one sample in a study of T cell changes during pregnancy in multiple sclerosis. The table came from immunoSEQ multiplex PCR; TCRdb's copy has only in-frame clones and leaves some out. Among approximately 53,000 clones listed, over 90% were seen once. Specimen: CD4+ T cells from peripheral blood mononuclear cells, collected after pregnancy. The receptors originated from a female donor in good health, enrolled as a control in a pregnancy study.

The chain uses TRBV27 and TRBJ2-1; D perhaps matches TRBD1 (6 bases). Trimming took off 5 bases at V and 10 bases at J, with 15 bases between the two ends. Germline V lookup: CDR1 MNHEY, CDR2 SMNVEV (reference sequence). The CDR3 spans 13 residues. The CDR3 is CASSPTPRGEQFF. The CDR3 DNA sequence: TGTGCCAGCAGTCCCACGCCCAGGGGAGAGCAGTTCTTC.

The chain is built from TRBV5-1 and TRBJ2-1; weak D call: TRBD2 (5 bases). The V gene lost 4 bases and the J gene lost 8 bases, with 10 bases spanning the gap. The CDR3 runs 12 residues. Per germline, CDR1 SGHRS and CDR2 YFSETQ. As DNA, the CDR3 is TGCGCCAGCAGCCCGGAGGCCTATGAGCAGTTCTTC. This translates into CASSPEAYEQFF.

The chain is built from TRBV30 and TRBJ1-6; 10 nucleotides align to TRBD1. V gave up 4 bases and J gave up 8 bases; unmatched junction bases: 5. The CDR3 runs to 14 residues. The germline V gene has CDR1 GTSNPN and CDR2 SVGIG (reference sequence). The CDR3 loop reads CAWNGQGVYSPLHF. The DNA for the CDR3 is TGTGCCTGGAATGGACAGGGGGTGTATTCACCCCTCCACTTT.

The rearrangement uses TRBV9 and TRBJ2-5, with unresolved D. The V gene lost 0 bases and the J gene lost 4 bases, with 13 bases spanning the gap. The germline gives CDR1 SGDLS, CDR2 YYNGEE. The CDR3 consists of 15 residues. For the CDR3, the DNA is TGTGCCAGCAGCGTAGGACGGGTTGAGGCAGAGACCCAGTACTTC. Its protein product is CASSVGRVEAETQYF.

The chain links TRBV5-1 to TRBJ1-5; 7 positions agree with TRBD1. The CDR3 contains 14 residues. The ends lost 2 bases at V and 10 bases at J; junction bases unmatched: 9. Per germline, CDR1 SGHRS and CDR2 YFSETQ. The CDR3, as DNA: TGCGCCAGCAGCTTCCTTCCGGGACAGATACCCCAGCATTTT. Translating gives CASSFLPGQIPQHF.

This clone was counted between two and nine times. V and J are TRBV6-5 and TRBJ2-1; possibly TRBD2 for D (5 bases). This CDR3 comprises 15 residues. Germline CDR1 is MNHEY and CDR2 is SVGAGI. V was shortened by 3 bases and J by 0 bases, with 9 bases between the two germline ends. CDR3 nucleotide sequence: TGTGCCAGCAGTTATCGGGATATCTCCTACAATGAGCAGTTCTTC. Its protein is CASSYRDISYNEQFF.

V is TRBV7-9 and J is TRBJ2-7; 10 nucleotides align to TRBD2. V lost 0 bases and J lost 6; bases outside the gene matches: 8. Germline assignment: CDR1 SEHNR and CDR2 FQNEAQ (reference sequence). The CDR3 length is 16 residues. CDR3 region: CASSLAATSGIGEQYF. In DNA, the CDR3 is TGTGCCAGCAGCTTAGCAGCCACTAGCGGGATCGGCGAGCAGTACTTC.

The rearrangement uses TRBV5-1 and TRBJ2-2, with TRBD1 matching over 7 bases. J lost 0 bases, V lost 3 bases, and 5 bases had no gene match. The CDR3 loop spans 16 amino acids. Germline V gene sequence: CDR1 SGHRS, CDR2 YFSETQ. The CDR3 sequence is CASSYKGQSNTGELFF. In DNA form, the CDR3 reads TGCGCCAGCAGCTACAAGGGACAGTCGAACACCGGGGAGCTGTTTTTT.

The chain employs TRBV7-9 and TRBJ1-4; possibly TRBD1 for D (5 bases). From germline, CDR1 is SEHNR and CDR2 FQNEAQ (reference sequence). Trimming took 5 bases from V and 5 from J, leaving 9 bases between them. This CDR3 spans 13 amino acids. The CDR3 region is CASSLRQNEKLFF. The CDR3 DNA is TGTGCCAGCAGCCTTAGACAGAATGAAAAACTGTTTTTT.

The rearrangement uses TRBV19 and TRBJ1-2, with a tentative D call TRBD1 (6 bases). With 2 bases removed from V and 2 bases from J, the gap between germline ends came to 9 bases. Germline CDR1 LNHDA, CDR2 SQIVND (reference sequence). The CDR3 has 14 amino acids. The CDR3 reads CASSIPGGNYGYTF. For the CDR3, the DNA is TGTGCCAGTAGTATACCGGGGGGCAACTATGGCTACACCTTC.

The chain joins TRBV6-6 to TRBJ1-4; 9 bases match TRBD1. The trim removed 10 bases at V and 5 bases at J, leaving 5 bases unmatched. The CDR3 extends over 13 amino acids. Germline V gene sequence: CDR1 MNHNY, CDR2 SVGAGI (reference sequence). For the CDR3, the DNA is TGTGCCACACGGGACAGGGAAAATGAAAAACTGTTTTTT. It codes for CATRDRENEKLFF.

The chain has TRBV6-5 and TRBJ2-6, with unresolved D. V dropped 2 bases and J dropped 1 base, with 3 bases sitting between them. The germline CDR1 and CDR2 sequences are MNHEY and SVGAGI. CDR3 size: 14 residues. DNA of the CDR3: TGTGCCAGCAGTTACCGGTCTGGGGCCAACGTCCTGACTTTC. Protein product: CASSYRSGANVLTF.

V usage is TRBV14 and J usage is TRBJ1-1; the D gene is possibly TRBD1 (5 bases). This CDR3 contains 17 residues. V lost 3 bases to trimming and J lost 2 bases, with 19 bases between them. Per germline, CDR1 SGHDN and CDR2 FVKESK. CDR3: CASSHGGWLTRNTEAFF. In nucleotides, the CDR3 is TGTGCCAGCAGCCACGGGGGTTGGCTGACAAGAAACACTGAAGCTTTCTTT.